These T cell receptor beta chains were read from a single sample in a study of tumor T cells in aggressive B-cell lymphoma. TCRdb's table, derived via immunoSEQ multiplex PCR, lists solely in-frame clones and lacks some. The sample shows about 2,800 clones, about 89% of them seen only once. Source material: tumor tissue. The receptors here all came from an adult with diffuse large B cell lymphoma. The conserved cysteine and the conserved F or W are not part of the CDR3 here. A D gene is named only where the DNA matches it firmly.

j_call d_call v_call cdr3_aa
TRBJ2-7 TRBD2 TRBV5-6 ASSLRSSGGYEQY
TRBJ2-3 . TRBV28 ASSSRGAPRTDTQY
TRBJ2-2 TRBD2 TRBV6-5 ASRSGANTGELF
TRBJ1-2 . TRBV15 ATSRVGGYGYT
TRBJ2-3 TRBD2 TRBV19 ASSIAASGGTDTQY
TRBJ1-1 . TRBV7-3 ASSETANTEAF
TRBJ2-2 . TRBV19 ASSIGPGATGELF
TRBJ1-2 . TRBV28 ASSFVRQDGYT
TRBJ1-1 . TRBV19 ASSPDRTEAF
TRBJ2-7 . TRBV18 ASSPLENSYEQY
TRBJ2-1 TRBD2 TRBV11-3 ASSLLAGGNEQF
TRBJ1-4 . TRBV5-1 ASSLARVANEKLF
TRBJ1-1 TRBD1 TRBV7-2 ASSARTGLNTEAF
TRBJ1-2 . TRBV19 ASSPTTANYGYT
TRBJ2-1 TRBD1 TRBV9 ASSVTGQGEKF
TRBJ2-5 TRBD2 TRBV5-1 ASSLGGTSGGQETQY
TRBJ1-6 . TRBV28 ASISGGGSGSPLH
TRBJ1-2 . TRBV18 ASSPIAGANGYT
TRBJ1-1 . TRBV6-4 ASSDEMMTEAF
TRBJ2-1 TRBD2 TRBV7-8 ASSLALTSGGEQF
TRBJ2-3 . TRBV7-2 ASSLGGWGGTDTQY
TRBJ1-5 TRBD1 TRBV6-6 ASSPAGTGSQPQH
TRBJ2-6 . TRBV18 ASSPLTVTGANVLT
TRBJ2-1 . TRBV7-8 ASSLALAYNEQF
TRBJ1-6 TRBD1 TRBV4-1 ASSQEGTGGSPLH
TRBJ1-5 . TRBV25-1 ASSEVGQPQH
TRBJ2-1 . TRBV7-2 ASSLGLNNNEQF
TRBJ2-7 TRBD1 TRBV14 ASSLQGGNFHEQY
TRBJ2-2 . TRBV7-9 ASSLAARQVSLF
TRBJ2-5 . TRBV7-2 ASTRGGLETQY
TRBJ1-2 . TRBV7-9 ASSSIRQLANYGYT
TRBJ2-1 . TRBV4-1 ASSQQGNEQF
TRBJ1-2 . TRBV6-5 ASSYDGRYGYT
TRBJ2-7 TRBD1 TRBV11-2 ASSLGTGGFEQY
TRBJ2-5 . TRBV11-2 ASSFRGGKSHQETQY
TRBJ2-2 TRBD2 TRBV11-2 ASTPAGLAGPGELF
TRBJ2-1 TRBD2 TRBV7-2 ASSLSPGGTEQF
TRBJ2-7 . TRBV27 ASRRDSGEQY
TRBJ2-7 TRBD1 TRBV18 ASSPSGQLYEQY
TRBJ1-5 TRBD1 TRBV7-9 ASSLGQGIDNQPQH
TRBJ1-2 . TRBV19 ASSTLGAGYGYT
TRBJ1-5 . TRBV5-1 ASSHNSGQPQH
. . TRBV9 ASSPYYEQY
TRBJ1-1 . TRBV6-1 ASLYTEAF
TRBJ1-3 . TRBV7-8 ASQFGFGNTIY
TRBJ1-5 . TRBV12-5 ASGLVLGGPNQPQH
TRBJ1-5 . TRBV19 ASSVRVQPQH
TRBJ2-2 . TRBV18 ASSPLVTAGELF